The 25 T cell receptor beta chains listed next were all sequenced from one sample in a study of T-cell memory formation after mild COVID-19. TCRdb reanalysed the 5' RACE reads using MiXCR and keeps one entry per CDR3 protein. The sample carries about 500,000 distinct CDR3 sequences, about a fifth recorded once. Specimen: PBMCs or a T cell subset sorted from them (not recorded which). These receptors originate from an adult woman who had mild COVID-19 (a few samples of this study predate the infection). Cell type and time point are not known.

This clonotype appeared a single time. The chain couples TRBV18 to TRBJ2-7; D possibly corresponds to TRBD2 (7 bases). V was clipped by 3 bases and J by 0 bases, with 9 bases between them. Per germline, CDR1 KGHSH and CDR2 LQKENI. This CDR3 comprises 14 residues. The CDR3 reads CASSPGGHSYEQYF. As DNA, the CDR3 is TGTGCCAGCTCACCCGGGGGGCACTCCTACGAGCAGTACTTC.

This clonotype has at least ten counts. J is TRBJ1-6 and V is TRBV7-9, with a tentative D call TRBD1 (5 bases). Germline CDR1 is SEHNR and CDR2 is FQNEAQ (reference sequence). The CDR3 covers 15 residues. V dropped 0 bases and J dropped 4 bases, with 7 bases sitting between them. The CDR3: CASSLAGVYNSPLHF. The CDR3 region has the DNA TGTGCCAGCAGCTTAGCGGGGGTTTATAATTCACCCCTCCACTTT.

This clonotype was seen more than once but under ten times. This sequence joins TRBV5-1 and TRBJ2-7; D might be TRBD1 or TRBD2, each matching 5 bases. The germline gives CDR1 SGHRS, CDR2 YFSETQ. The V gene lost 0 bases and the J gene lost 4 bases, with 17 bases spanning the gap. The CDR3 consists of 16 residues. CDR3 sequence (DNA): TGCGCCAGCAGCTTGGTGGGGGACCCTCAAGCGTACGAGCAGTACTTC. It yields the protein CASSLVGDPQAYEQYF.

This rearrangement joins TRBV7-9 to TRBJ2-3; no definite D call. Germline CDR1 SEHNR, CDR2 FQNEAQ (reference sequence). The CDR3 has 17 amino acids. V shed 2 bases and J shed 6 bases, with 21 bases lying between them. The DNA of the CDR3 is TGTGCCAGCAGCTTAAACGTCGCAGCAGGCTTGCCCGATACGCAGTATTTT. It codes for CASSLNVAAGLPDTQYF. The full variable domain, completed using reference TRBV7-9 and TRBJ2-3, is DTGVSQNPRHKITKRGQNVTFRCDPISEHNRLYWYRQTLGQGPEFLTYFQNEAQLEKSRLLSDRFSAERPKGSFSTLEIQRTEQGDSAMYLCASSLNVAAGLPDTQYFGPGTRLTVL.

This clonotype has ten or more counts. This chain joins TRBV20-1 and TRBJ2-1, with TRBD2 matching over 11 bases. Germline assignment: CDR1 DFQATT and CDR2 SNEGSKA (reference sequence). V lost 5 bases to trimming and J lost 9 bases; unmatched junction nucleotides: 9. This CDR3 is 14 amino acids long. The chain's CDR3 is CSAFGTSGRGEQFF. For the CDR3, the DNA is TGCAGTGCTTTTGGGACTAGCGGAAGAGGTGAGCAGTTCTTC.

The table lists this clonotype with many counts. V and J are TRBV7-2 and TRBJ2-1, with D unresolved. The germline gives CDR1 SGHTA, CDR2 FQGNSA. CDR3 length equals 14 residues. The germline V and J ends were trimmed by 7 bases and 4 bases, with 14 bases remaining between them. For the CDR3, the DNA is TGTGCCAGCAACCCGAAGGTCGGTTACAATGAGCAGTTCTTC. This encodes CASNPKVGYNEQFF.

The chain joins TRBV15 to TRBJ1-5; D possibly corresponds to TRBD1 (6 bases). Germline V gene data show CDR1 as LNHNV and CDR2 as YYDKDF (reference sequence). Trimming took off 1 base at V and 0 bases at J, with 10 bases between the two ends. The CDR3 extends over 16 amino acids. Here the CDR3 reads CATSRGGGGSNQPQHF. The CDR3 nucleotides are TGTGCCACCAGCAGAGGGGGAGGGGGTAGCAATCAGCCCCAGCATTTT.

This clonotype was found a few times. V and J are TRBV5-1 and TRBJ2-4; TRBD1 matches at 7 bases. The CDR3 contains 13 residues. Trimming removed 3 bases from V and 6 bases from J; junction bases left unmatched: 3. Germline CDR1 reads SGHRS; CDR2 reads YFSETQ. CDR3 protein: CASSSRQGNIQYF. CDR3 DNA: TGCGCCAGCAGCTCCCGACAGGGAAACATTCAGTACTTC.

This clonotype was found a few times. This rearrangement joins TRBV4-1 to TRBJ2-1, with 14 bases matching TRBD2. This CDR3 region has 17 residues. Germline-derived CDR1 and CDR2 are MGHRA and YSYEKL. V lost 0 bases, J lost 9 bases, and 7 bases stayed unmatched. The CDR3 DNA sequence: TGCGCCAGCAGCCAAGACGGGACTAGCGGGAGACCCACTGAGCAGTTCTTC. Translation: CASSQDGTSGRPTEQFF.

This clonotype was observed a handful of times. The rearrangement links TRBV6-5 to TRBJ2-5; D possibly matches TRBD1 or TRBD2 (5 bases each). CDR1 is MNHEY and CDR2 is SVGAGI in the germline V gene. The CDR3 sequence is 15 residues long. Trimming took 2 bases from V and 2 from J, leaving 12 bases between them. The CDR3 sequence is CASSYTGKGQETQYF. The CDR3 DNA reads TGTGCCAGCAGTTACACGGGAAAGGGGCAAGAGACCCAGTACTTC.

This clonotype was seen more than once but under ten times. The DNA for the CDR3 is TGCGCCAGCAGCCAAACAAATGATGCTACAGGACCCAGGACTGAAGCTTTCTTT. This translates into CASSQTNDATGPRTEAFF. This chain joins TRBV4-1 and TRBJ1-1; possible D gene TRBD1, 5 bases. CDR1 MGHRA and CDR2 YSYEKL come from the germline V gene. The CDR3 has 18 residues. Deletions cut 2 bases from V and 5 bases from J, with 24 bases between.

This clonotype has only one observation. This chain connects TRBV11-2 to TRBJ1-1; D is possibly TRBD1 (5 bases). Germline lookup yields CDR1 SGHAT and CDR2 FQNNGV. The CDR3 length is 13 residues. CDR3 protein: CATSLAGGTEAFF. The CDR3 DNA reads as TGTGCAACCAGCTTGGCGGGGGGCACTGAAGCTTTCTTT.

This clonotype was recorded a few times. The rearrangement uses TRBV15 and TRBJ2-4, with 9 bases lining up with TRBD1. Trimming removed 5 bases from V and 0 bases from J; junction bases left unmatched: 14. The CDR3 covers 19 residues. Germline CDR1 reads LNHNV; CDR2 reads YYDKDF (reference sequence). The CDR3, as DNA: TGTGCCACCAGCGCTGGACAGGGGTCCCGAGATCTAGCCAAAAACATTCAGTACTTC. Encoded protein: CATSAGQGSRDLAKNIQYF.

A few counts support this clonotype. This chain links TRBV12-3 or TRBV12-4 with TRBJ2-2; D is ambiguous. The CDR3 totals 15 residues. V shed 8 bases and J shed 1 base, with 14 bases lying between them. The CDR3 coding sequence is TGTGCCAGCTCTTCTATGGCAGGGAACACCGGGGAGCTGTTTTTT. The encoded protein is CASSSMAGNTGELFF.

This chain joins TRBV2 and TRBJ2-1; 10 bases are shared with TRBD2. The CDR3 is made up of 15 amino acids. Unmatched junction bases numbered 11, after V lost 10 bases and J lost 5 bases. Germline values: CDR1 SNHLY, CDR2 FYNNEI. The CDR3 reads CATTSGATPNNEQFF. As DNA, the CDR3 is TGTGCCACCACTAGCGGGGCGACCCCCAACAATGAGCAGTTCTTC.

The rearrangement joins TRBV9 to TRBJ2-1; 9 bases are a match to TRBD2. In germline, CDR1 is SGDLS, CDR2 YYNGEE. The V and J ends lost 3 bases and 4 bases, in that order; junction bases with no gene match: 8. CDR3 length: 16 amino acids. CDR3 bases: TGTGCCAGCAGCGCGGCTAGCGGGACGAATTACAATGAGCAGTTCTTC. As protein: CASSAASGTNYNEQFF. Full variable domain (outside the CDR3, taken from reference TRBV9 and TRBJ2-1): DSGVTQTPKHLITATGQRVTLRCSPRSGDLSVYWYQQSLDQGLQFLIQYYNGEERAKGNILERFSAQQFPDLHSELNLSSLELGDSALYFCASSAASGTNYNEQFFGPGTRLTVL.

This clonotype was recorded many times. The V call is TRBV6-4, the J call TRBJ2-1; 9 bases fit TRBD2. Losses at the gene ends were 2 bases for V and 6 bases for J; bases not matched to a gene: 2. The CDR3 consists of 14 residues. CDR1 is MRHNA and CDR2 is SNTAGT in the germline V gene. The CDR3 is CASSDSGGTNEQFF. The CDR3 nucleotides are TGTGCCAGCAGTGACAGCGGGGGGACCAATGAGCAGTTCTTC.

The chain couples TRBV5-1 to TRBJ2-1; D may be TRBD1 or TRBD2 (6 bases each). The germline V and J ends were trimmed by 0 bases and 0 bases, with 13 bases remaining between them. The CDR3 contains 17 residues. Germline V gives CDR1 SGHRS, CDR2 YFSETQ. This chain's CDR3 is CASSLEGGTSSYNEQFF. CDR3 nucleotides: TGCGCCAGCAGCTTGGAGGGGGGAACAAGCTCCTACAATGAGCAGTTCTTC.

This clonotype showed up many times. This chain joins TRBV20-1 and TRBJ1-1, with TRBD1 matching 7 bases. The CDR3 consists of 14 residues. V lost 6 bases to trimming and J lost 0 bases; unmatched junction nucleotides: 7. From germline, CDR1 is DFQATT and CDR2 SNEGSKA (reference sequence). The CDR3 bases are TGCAGTGCAAGACAGGGAAGGATGAACACTGAAGCTTTCTTT. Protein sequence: CSARQGRMNTEAFF.

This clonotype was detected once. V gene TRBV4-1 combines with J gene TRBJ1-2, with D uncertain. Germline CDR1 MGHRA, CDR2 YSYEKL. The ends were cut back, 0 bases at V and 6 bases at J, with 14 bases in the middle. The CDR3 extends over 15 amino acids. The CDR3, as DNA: TGCGCCAGCAGCCAAGACTTGGGCAGAGAGAATGGCTACACCTTC. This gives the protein CASSQDLGRENGYTF.

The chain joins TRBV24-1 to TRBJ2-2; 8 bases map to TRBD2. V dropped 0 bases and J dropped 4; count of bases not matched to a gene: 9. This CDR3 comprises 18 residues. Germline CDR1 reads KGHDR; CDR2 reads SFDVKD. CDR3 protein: CATSDLRSAGVGTGELFF. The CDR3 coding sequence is TGTGCCACCAGTGATTTGCGGTCAGCGGGAGTAGGCACCGGGGAGCTGTTTTTT.

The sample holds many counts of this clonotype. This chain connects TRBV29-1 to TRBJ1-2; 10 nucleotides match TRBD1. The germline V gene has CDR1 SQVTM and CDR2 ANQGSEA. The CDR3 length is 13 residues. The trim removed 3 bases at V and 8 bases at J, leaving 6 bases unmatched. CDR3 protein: CSVERDRGRGYTF. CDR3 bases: TGCAGCGTTGAGAGGGACAGGGGTCGGGGCTACACCTTC.

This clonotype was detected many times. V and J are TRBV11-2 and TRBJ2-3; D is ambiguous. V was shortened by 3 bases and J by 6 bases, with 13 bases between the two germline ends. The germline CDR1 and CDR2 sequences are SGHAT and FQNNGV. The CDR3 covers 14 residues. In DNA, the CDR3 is TGTGCCAGCAGCTTTACCACTTCCCTGGATACGCAGTATTTT. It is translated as CASSFTTSLDTQYF.

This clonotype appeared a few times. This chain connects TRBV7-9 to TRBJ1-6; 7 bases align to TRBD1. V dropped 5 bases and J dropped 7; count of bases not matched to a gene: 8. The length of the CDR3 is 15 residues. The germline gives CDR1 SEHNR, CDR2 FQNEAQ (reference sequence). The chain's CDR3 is CASSPETGMNSPLHF. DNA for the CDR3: TGTGCCAGCAGCCCGGAGACAGGGATGAATTCACCCCTCCACTTT.

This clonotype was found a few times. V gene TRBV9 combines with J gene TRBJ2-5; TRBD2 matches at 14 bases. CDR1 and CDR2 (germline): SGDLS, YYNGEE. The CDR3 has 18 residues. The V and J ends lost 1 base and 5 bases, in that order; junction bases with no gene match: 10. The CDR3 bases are TGTGCCAGCAGCGTATCCCCAGGGACTAGCGGGAGCGAGGAGACCCAGTACTTC. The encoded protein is CASSVSPGTSGSEETQYF.